Listed below are T cell receptor beta chains from one sample, sequenced in a study of blood T cell repertoires in COVID-19. The table came from immunoSEQ multiplex PCR; TCRdb's copy has only in-frame clones and leaves some out. The sample lists 200,000 to 250,000 clones, approximately 78% occurring once. Sequencing was carried out using peripheral blood. These receptors were obtained from an older woman with COVID-19, enrolled during active disease. CDR3s include the opening cysteine and the closing phenylalanine or tryptophan. Fields, in order: CDR3 protein, V gene, J gene, clone size. Rows give clone size only sometimes, using once, few, many, or a class for an expanded clone.

CDR3 protein: CASSLTGTGSGETQYF
V gene: TRBV7-3
J gene: TRBJ2-5
clone size: .

CDR3 protein: CASSSKRPTGQGYLDYGYTF
V gene: TRBV27
J gene: TRBJ1-2
clone size: .

CDR3 protein: CASSLRQASSYNEQFF
V gene: TRBV7-6
J gene: TRBJ2-1
clone size: few

CDR3 protein: CASSLSGTGFYEQYF
V gene: TRBV27
J gene: TRBJ2-7
clone size: .

CDR3 protein: CASSPKGLPNTEAFF
V gene: TRBV9
J gene: TRBJ1-1
clone size: .

CDR3 protein: CSARGQYEQYF
V gene: TRBV20-1
J gene: TRBJ2-7
clone size: .

CDR3 protein: CASRPRGQGSADTQYF
V gene: TRBV19
J gene: TRBJ2-3
clone size: .

CDR3 protein: CASSPAGLAKNIQYF
V gene: TRBV3-1/TRBV3-2
J gene: TRBJ2-4
clone size: .

CDR3 protein: CASSLQGLPEAFF
V gene: TRBV11-2
J gene: TRBJ1-1
clone size: .

CDR3 protein: CASSFRGNQPQHF
V gene: TRBV12-3/TRBV12-4
J gene: TRBJ1-5
clone size: .

CDR3 protein: CASSVGLAGPKNTEAFF
V gene: TRBV9
J gene: TRBJ1-1
clone size: .

CDR3 protein: CSVGRPTGIVNEQYF
V gene: TRBV29-1
J gene: TRBJ2-7
clone size: once

CDR3 protein: CASSQVARVAGQETQYF
V gene: TRBV4-1
J gene: TRBJ2-5
clone size: .

CDR3 protein: CASSPSGVGSNEQFF
V gene: TRBV6-5
J gene: TRBJ2-1
clone size: .

CDR3 protein: CASSTGGLGYGYTF
V gene: TRBV6-5
J gene: TRBJ1-2
clone size: .

CDR3 protein: CASSPWGRNTEAFF
V gene: TRBV7-9
J gene: TRBJ1-1
clone size: few

CDR3 protein: CASSSTTYEQYF
V gene: TRBV7-9
J gene: TRBJ2-7
clone size: few

CDR3 protein: CASSLAGHFGYTF
V gene: TRBV5-6
J gene: TRBJ1-2
clone size: .

CDR3 protein: CASSLPRESLAKNIQYF
V gene: TRBV28
J gene: TRBJ2-4
clone size: .

CDR3 protein: CASTRGGSNYGYTF
V gene: TRBV19
J gene: TRBJ1-2
clone size: .

CDR3 protein: CASSVPRASGRLLAKNIQYF
V gene: TRBV28
J gene: TRBJ2-4
clone size: .

CDR3 protein: CASSQDTLTGGNTEAFF
V gene: TRBV4-3
J gene: TRBJ1-1
clone size: .

CDR3 protein: CASSLGGIGNTIYF
V gene: TRBV28
J gene: TRBJ1-3
clone size: .

CDR3 protein: CSGRLPPSQGGTMREQFF
V gene: TRBV29-1
J gene: TRBJ2-1
clone size: .

CDR3 protein: CSVKLALSSYEQYF
V gene: TRBV29-1
J gene: TRBJ2-7
clone size: .

CDR3 protein: CASSLGTAYSRNQPQHF
V gene: TRBV7-2
J gene: TRBJ1-5
clone size: .

CDR3 protein: CASSLVPRSTDTQYF
V gene: TRBV5-1
J gene: TRBJ2-3
clone size: .

CDR3 protein: CASSMASGIDEQFF
V gene: TRBV19
J gene: TRBJ2-1
clone size: .

CDR3 protein: CASRSLRTGGFQAFF
V gene: TRBV28
J gene: TRBJ1-1
clone size: .

CDR3 protein: CASSSRGGRDYNEQFF
V gene: TRBV5-4
J gene: TRBJ2-1
clone size: .